The 15 T cell receptor beta chains listed next were all sequenced from one sample in a study of T cell repertoires in cytomegalovirus infection. These receptors' targets are unknown. A single record per CDR3 protein comes from TCRdb applying MiXCR to the reads. The sample lists hundreds of thousands of distinct CDR3 sequences, about 33% occurring once. The starting material was cultured PBMCs, obtained from culture after CMV antigen stimulation. All receptors derive from a human donor in good health (CMV status not recorded). Some clones in this sample may be carry-over from other donors' samples.

V is TRBV7-2 and J is TRBJ2-5, with D unclear. Germline values: CDR1 SGHTA, CDR2 FQGNSA. V dropped 3 bases and J dropped 3 bases, with 8 bases sitting between them. The CDR3 is 13 amino acids. As DNA, the CDR3 is TGTGCCAGCAGCTTTAACATGAAAGAGACCCAGTACTTC. This gives the protein CASSFNMKETQYF.

The CDR3: CASSLQAAGISGNTIYF. The CDR3 nucleotides are TGTGCCAGCTCTCTCCAGGCCGCGGGTATCTCTGGAAACACCATATATTTT. The J gene is TRBJ1-3, the V gene TRBV18, with D hard to call. The CDR3 is 17 residues long. V gave up 6 bases and J gave up 0 bases, with 18 bases separating them. CDR1 KGHSH and CDR2 LQKENI come from the germline V gene.

This clonotype was seen just once. The rearrangement joins TRBV12-3 or TRBV12-4 to TRBJ2-3, with D unresolved. This CDR3 is built from 12 residues. V lost 8 bases and J 6 bases, leaving 12 bases between the germline ends. The CDR3 sequence: CASAPGEDTQYF. The CDR3 bases are TGTGCCAGCGCCCCTGGCGAGGATACGCAGTATTTT.

The chain joins TRBV6-5 to TRBJ2-7; D is ambiguous. CDR3 size: 15 residues. From germline, CDR1 is MNHEY and CDR2 SVGAGI. Trimming cost V 6 bases and J 1 base, with 16 bases left between them. Here the CDR3 reads CASSKAGSPSYEQYF. The DNA of the CDR3 is TGTGCCAGCAGCAAGGCCGGGTCACCATCCTACGAGCAGTACTTC.

This clonotype was counted a few times. The chain carries TRBV15 and TRBJ2-7; TRBD1 aligns across 7 bases. CDR3 size: 12 residues. From germline, CDR1 is LNHNV and CDR2 YYDKDF (reference sequence). V lost 6 bases to trimming and J lost 3 bases; unmatched junction nucleotides: 2. The CDR3 region has the DNA TGTGCCACCAGAGCAGGGGGCTACGAGCAGTACTTC. Protein product: CATRAGGYEQYF.

The V and J genes are TRBV24-1 and TRBJ1-3, with D possibly being TRBD1 (5 bases). CDR3 length: 18 residues. Trimming removed 4 bases at V and 3 bases at J, with 21 bases between. CDR1 and CDR2 from the germline V gene are KGHDR and SFDVKD. CDR3 nucleotides: TGTGCCACCAGTGACAGGGTACCGTTTTCGTTTCGTGGAAACACCATATATTTT. Translating it yields CATSDRVPFSFRGNTIYF.

This clonotype was observed a few times. The rearrangement links TRBV7-2 to TRBJ2-5; D remains ambiguous. The length of the CDR3 is 13 residues. V dropped 10 bases and J dropped 2 bases, with 14 bases sitting between them. Germline CDR1 reads SGHTA; CDR2 reads FQGNSA. This chain's CDR3 is CATSPAQQETQYF. CDR3 nucleotide sequence: TGTGCCACCTCGCCGGCCCAGCAAGAGACCCAGTACTTC.

This chain connects TRBV20-1 to TRBJ2-3; 8 positions agree with TRBD2. Per the germline V gene, CDR1 is DFQATT and CDR2 is SNEGSKA (reference sequence). This CDR3 has 15 residues. V was pared by 3 bases and J by 7 bases, with 12 bases of the junction left unmatched. CDR3 DNA sequence: TGCAGTGCTAGCGGCGGGGGGAAGTCACAATATACGCAGTATTTT. This translates into CSASGGGKSQYTQYF.

This clonotype was detected a few times. The rearrangement links TRBV28 to TRBJ1-2; 8 bases are shared with TRBD1. Germline lookup yields CDR1 MDHEN and CDR2 SYDVKM. The CDR3 has 14 amino acids. V lost 6 bases to trimming and J lost 8 bases; unmatched junction nucleotides: 11. Here the CDR3 DNA reads TGTGCCAGCAGCCGTGCGGACAGGGATGACGGCTACACCTTC. It specifies CASSRADRDDGYTF.

The sample holds many counts of this clonotype. V and J are TRBV7-2 and TRBJ2-7, with TRBD1 matching over 11 bases. V was pared by 5 bases and J by 2 bases, with 2 bases of the junction left unmatched. CDR3 size: 14 residues. The germline V gene encodes CDR1 SGHTA and CDR2 FQGNSA. The CDR3 here is CASSRGQGAYEQYF. The DNA for the CDR3 is TGTGCCAGCAGCCGGGGACAGGGGGCCTACGAGCAGTACTTC.

This rearrangement joins TRBV20-1 to TRBJ2-3; 16 positions agree with TRBD2. The CDR3 sequence is 19 residues long. Per germline, CDR1 DFQATT and CDR2 SNEGSKA (reference sequence). Unmatched junction bases numbered 13, after V lost 6 bases and J lost 1 base. Written as DNA, the CDR3 is TGCAGTGCAAGGATATTGGGACTAGCGGGAGGGCCAGGCACAGATACGCAGTATTTT. It encodes CSARILGLAGGPGTDTQYF.

In its sample, this clonotype was seen a few times. The chain employs TRBV7-6 and TRBJ2-7, with TRBD2 as a possible D gene (5 bases). Trimming shortened V by 2 bases and J by 0 bases, and 14 bases separated the two germline ends. In germline, CDR1 is SGHVS, CDR2 FNYEAQ. The CDR3 spans 16 residues. The CDR3 here is CASSLTADTSSYEQYF. CDR3 sequence (DNA): TGTGCCAGCAGCTTAACGGCAGACACTAGCTCCTACGAGCAGTACTTC.

This clonotype was detected only a few times. V and J are TRBV3-1 and TRBJ2-5; D not certain. Trimming took 0 bases from V and 5 from J, leaving 4 bases between them. The CDR3 covers 12 residues. Germline V gene data show CDR1 as LGHDT and CDR2 as YNNKEL (reference sequence). This CDR3 is CASSQDYETQYF. The CDR3 bases are TGTGCCAGCAGCCAAGATTACGAGACCCAGTACTTC.

J is TRBJ2-5 and V is TRBV7-6; D possibly corresponds to TRBD2 (6 bases). The CDR3 is 18 amino acids. Trimming cost V 0 bases and J 5 bases, with 22 bases left between them. Germline CDR1 is SGHVS and CDR2 is FNYEAQ. The CDR3 sequence: CASSLAPAQALRGETQYF. The CDR3 DNA sequence: TGTGCCAGCAGCTTAGCCCCGGCGCAGGCCCTACGGGGGGAGACCCAGTACTTC.

The chain couples TRBV7-2 to TRBJ1-3; tentatively, D is TRBD1 (6 bases). Germline CDR1 SGHTA, CDR2 FQGNSA. The CDR3 loop spans 16 amino acids. Trimming removed 2 bases at V and 1 base at J, with 12 bases between. The CDR3 region has the DNA TGTGCCAGCAGCTTAACCACAGGGAGATCTGGAAACACCATATATTTT. Its translation is CASSLTTGRSGNTIYF.